This TCR beta chain was sequenced during a study of blood T cell repertoires in COVID-19. The wider study: There were acute and convalescent COVID-19 samples, and they came from the United States, Italy and Spain. The analysed material was cDNA or gDNA that came from T cells, B-cell-depleted T cells, or PBMCs.

How the authors handled the data: Amplification with reference gene primers provided the estimates of nucleated cell counts. The protocol was immunoSEQ multiplex PCR, while the TCRdb copy is restricted to in-frame clones and leaves out a portion. The V and J calls and clone size are taken from that table; D and trimming were inferred from the DNA. This table has 300,000 to 400,000 clones, approximately 87% appearing once. Patients of the Seattle cohort, enrolled during active infection, were followed longitudinally. This clonotype was obtained from a woman in her 50s with COVID-19, enrolled during active disease. Sequenced: peripheral blood.

DNA of the CDR3: TGTGCCAGCTCACGGGACACAGGGCTCACCGGGGAGCTGTTTTTT. Translation gives CASSRDTGLTGELFF. The gene calls are TRBV18 and TRBJ2-2; TRBD1 might be the D (6 bases). V lost 4 bases and J lost 4, with 13 bases in between. Germline V gene sequence: CDR1 KGHSH, CDR2 LQKENI. The CDR3 has 15 residues.